These 9 T cell receptor beta chains originate from one sample sequenced in a study of cytomegalovirus exposure and HLA in healthy donors (dated by TCRdb to the late 2010s). Library construction relied on the immunoSEQ multiplex PCR assay. For the multiplex PCR, a mixture combining 60 forward primers for TCR Vbeta segments and 13 reverse primers for TCR Jbeta segments was used. The table was pulled from immuneACCESS by TCRdb, which kept in-frame rearrangements only. Such tables lose some clones; where checked, under half of the loss comes from unresolved V genes, and the rest has no known cause. Present in this sample are more than 150,000 clones, 82% of which were seen just once. The ten largest clones capture about 7.1% of the sample. The sample comprised PBMCs. Source of these receptors: a woman aged 45 to 65 in good health and CMV-seropositive.

The chain links TRBV7-9 to TRBJ1-1, with D tentatively TRBD1 (6 bases). The CDR3 consists of 15 residues. The V end was cut by 4 bases, the J end by 4 bases, with 16 bases between. Germline V gene lookup returns CDR1 SEHNR and CDR2 FQNEAQ (reference sequence). The CDR3 region is CASSSTGRRGTEAFF. The CDR3, as DNA: TGTGCCAGCAGCTCAACAGGGAGACGGGGCACTGAAGCTTTCTTT. Together with reference TRBV7-9 and TRBJ1-1, the CDR3 gives the full variable domain: DTGVSQNPRHKITKRGQNVTFRCDPISEHNRLYWYRQTLGQGPEFLTYFQNEAQLEKSRLLSDRFSAERPKGSFSTLEIQRTEQGDSAMYLCASSSTGRRGTEAFFGQGTRLTVV.

The rearrangement joins TRBV5-1 to TRBJ2-3; D perhaps matches TRBD1 (5 bases). From germline, CDR1 is SGHRS and CDR2 YFSETQ. The CDR3 consists of 15 residues. Trimming shortened V by 0 bases and J by 4 bases, and 12 bases separated the two germline ends. CDR3 sequence reads: CASSLDRLRADTQYF. Written as DNA, the CDR3 is TGCGCCAGCAGCTTGGACAGGTTGAGAGCAGATACGCAGTATTTT.

The chain has TRBV11-2 and TRBJ2-7, with a possible D match to TRBD2 (6 bases). The CDR3 length is 15 residues. The germline V and J ends were trimmed by 5 bases and 6 bases, with 20 bases remaining between them. Germline V gene lookup returns CDR1 SGHAT and CDR2 FQNNGV. CDR3 sequence (DNA): TGTGCCAGCAGCCAGACCCGAACTAGCTTTAGCGAGCAGTACTTC. This encodes CASSQTRTSFSEQYF.

The chain uses TRBV18 and TRBJ1-3; D call uncertain. The CDR3 is made up of 16 amino acids. V was cut by 1 base and J by 2 bases, with 12 bases left in between. The germline V gene has CDR1 KGHSH and CDR2 LQKENI. CDR3 region: CASSPQAGGTGNTIYF. The DNA of the CDR3 is TGTGCCAGCTCACCACAGGCAGGCGGGACTGGAAACACCATATATTTT. The full variable domain, with the rest looked up from reference TRBV18 and TRBJ1-3, is NAGVMQNPRHLVRRRGQEARLRCSPMKGHSHVYWYRQLPEEGLKFMVYLQKENIIDESGMPKERFSAEFPKEGPSILRIQQVVRGDSAAYFCASSPQAGGTGNTIYFGEGSWLTVV.

The gene calls are TRBV6-6 and TRBJ2-1; 8 bases align to TRBD2. Germline V lookup: CDR1 MNHNY, CDR2 SVGAGI (reference sequence). Trimming cost V 5 bases and J 1 base; bases outside gene matches: 4. The CDR3 totals 15 residues. The CDR3 coding sequence is TGTGCCAGCAGTCCCGGGGGGGGATCCTACAATGAGCAGTTCTTC. It specifies CASSPGGGSYNEQFF.

The gene calls are TRBV5-1 and TRBJ2-1, with D unclear. The V gene's germline CDR1 is SGHRS and CDR2 YFSETQ. Between the trimmed V and J ends, which lost 1 base and 5 bases, there was a span of 7 bases. The CDR3 consists of 13 residues. The CDR3 coding sequence is TGCGCCAGCAGCTTGAACTCGCACAATGAGCAGTTCTTC. Protein product: CASSLNSHNEQFF.

The chain is built from TRBV9 and TRBJ2-5; 8 bases agree with TRBD1. The DNA end is a closer match to TRBJ2-7, so the J assignment may be wrong. The CDR3 has 15 residues. Germline assignment: CDR1 SGDLS and CDR2 YYNGEE. The CDR3 loop reads CASSPQGAYVYEQYF. The CDR3 DNA reads as TGTGCCAGCAGCCCTCAGGGGGCCTACGTCTACGAGCAGTACTTC.

The genes are TRBV19 and TRBJ1-2, with unresolved D. V was cut by 3 bases and J by 4 bases, with 6 bases left in between. Germline CDR1 is LNHDA and CDR2 is SQIVND (reference sequence). CDR3 length: 12 residues. CDR3: CASSMSFYGYTF. DNA for the CDR3: TGTGCCAGTAGTATGAGTTTCTATGGCTACACCTTC.

The chain is built from TRBV19 and TRBJ2-1; a weak D match, TRBD1 (6 bases). The V end lost 3 bases, the J end lost 11 bases, and 17 bases lay between the germline ends. Germline CDR1 is LNHDA and CDR2 is SQIVND (reference sequence). This CDR3 has 14 amino acids. The CDR3: CASSIRTAENQQFF. The CDR3 coding sequence is TGTGCCAGTAGTATTCGGACAGCAGAAAATCAGCAGTTCTTC. Combining the CDR3 with reference TRBV19 and TRBJ2-1 gives the whole variable domain DGGITQSPKYLFRKEGQNVTLSCEQNLNHDAMYWYRQDPGQGLRLIYYSQIVNDFQKGDIAEGYSVSREKKESFPLTVTSAQKNPTAFYLCASSIRTAENQQFFGPGTRLTVL.